The 20 T cell receptor beta chains listed next were all sequenced from one sample in a study of blood T cell repertoires in COVID-19. Measured with immunoSEQ multiplex PCR; TCRdb has only the in-frame clones, and not every one. Of around 430,000 clones listed, roughly 89% are singletons. The sample taken for sequencing was PBMCs or T cells enriched from blood (not recorded which). The source is a woman aged 45-60 years who had recovered from COVID-19.

CDR3 DNA: TGTGCCTGGAGTGTCCAACGGGGTCAGCCCCAGCATTTT. It encodes CAWSVQRGQPQHF. The V gene is TRBV30, the J gene TRBJ1-5; D is uncertain. This CDR3 has 13 residues. The germline V gene encodes CDR1 GTSNPN and CDR2 SVGIG (reference sequence). V dropped 0 bases and J dropped 6 bases, with 9 bases sitting between them.

This rearrangement joins TRBV10-3 to TRBJ1-5; 7 bases map to TRBD1. The CDR3 has 15 residues. CDR1 and CDR2 from the germline V gene are ENHRY and SYGVKD. Losses at the gene ends were 3 bases for V and 5 bases for J; bases not matched to a gene: 7. The CDR3 DNA reads TGTGCCATCAGTGACATCGGGACAGACGATCAGCCCCAGCATTTT. Amino acids: CAISDIGTDDQPQHF.

The V and J genes are TRBV11-3 and TRBJ2-3; 8 positions match TRBD1. Trimming at V came to 1 base and at J to 2 bases, leaving 11 bases not matched to a gene. Germline V gene lookup returns CDR1 SGHNT and CDR2 YENEEA. The CDR3 contains 18 residues. Here the CDR3 DNA reads TGTGCCAGCAGCTTAGGGTCCCGACAGGGGCTTTACACAGATACGCAGTATTTT. Its translation: CASSLGSRQGLYTDTQYF.

The sample holds one count of this clone. The rearrangement uses TRBV30 and TRBJ2-7, with 7 bases lining up with TRBD1. Germline loops: CDR1 GTSNPN, CDR2 SVGIG (reference sequence). V lost 3 bases to trimming and J lost 12 bases; unmatched junction nucleotides: 8. The CDR3 loop spans 11 amino acids. The DNA for the CDR3 is TGTGCCTGGAGCAGCAGACAGGGTTGGTACTTC. This codes for CAWSSRQGWYF.

The chain is built from TRBV30 and TRBJ1-3, with D possibly being TRBD1 (6 bases). In germline, CDR1 is GTSNPN, CDR2 SVGIG (reference sequence). The CDR3 runs to 15 residues. V gave up 8 bases and J gave up 0 bases, with 17 bases separating them. The CDR3 region has the DNA TGTGCCCGGCGAGGAACAGGGAACTCTGGAAACACCATATATTTT. This translates into CARRGTGNSGNTIYF. The whole variable domain, remainder taken from reference TRBV30 and TRBJ1-3, is SQTIHQWPATLVQPVGSPLSLECTVEGTSNPNLYWYRQAAGRGLQLLFYSVGIGQISSEVPQNLSASRPQDRQFILSSKKLLLSDSGFYLCARRGTGNSGNTIYFGEGSWLTVV.

The chain uses TRBV25-1 and TRBJ2-7; 9 bases are a match to TRBD1. The CDR3 is 12 residues long. Germline V CDR1 and CDR2: MGHDK, SYGVNS. V was clipped by 10 bases and J by 5 bases; unmatched bases: 6. The CDR3 protein is CATNRGPNEQYF. CDR3 nucleotide sequence: TGTGCCACCAACAGGGGGCCGAACGAGCAGTACTTC.

CDR3 nucleotide sequence: TGTGCCAGTAGCACCTATCTAGACAGGGGGAACACTGAAGCTTTCTTT. Protein product: CASSTYLDRGNTEAFF. This sequence joins TRBV19 and TRBJ1-1; TRBD1 agrees at 8 bases. The V gene's germline CDR1 is LNHDA and CDR2 SQIVND (reference sequence). V was clipped by 6 bases and J by 1 base; unmatched bases: 10. The CDR3 extends over 16 amino acids.

This chain joins TRBV4-2 and TRBJ2-1; TRBD2 matches 8 bases. CDR3 length: 15 amino acids. Germline V lookup: CDR1 LGHNA, CDR2 YNFKEQ. V dropped 0 bases and J dropped 8; count of bases not matched to a gene: 6. For the CDR3, the DNA is TGTGCCAGCAGCCAAGAGGGCGGGGGGCTCGATGAGCAGTTCTTC. Its protein is CASSQEGGGLDEQFF.

The chain recombines TRBV12-3 or TRBV12-4 with TRBJ2-1, with 9 bases fitting TRBD2. J lost 8 bases, V lost 10 bases, and 9 bases had no gene match. This CDR3 has 13 residues. Here the CDR3 reads CATGLAQVDEQFF. CDR3 nucleotide sequence: TGTGCCACCGGACTAGCGCAAGTCGATGAGCAGTTCTTC.

The chain is built from TRBV25-1 and TRBJ2-3; possibly TRBD2 for D (5 bases). The germline CDR1 and CDR2 sequences are MGHDK and SYGVNS. Trimming removed 6 bases at V and 4 bases at J, with 8 bases between. The CDR3 is 12 amino acids. The DNA of the CDR3 is TGTGCCAGCAGCCTTAGCGCAGATACGCAGTATTTT. It encodes CASSLSADTQYF.

The chain has TRBV4-1 and TRBJ1-6, with D hard to call. The germline CDR1 and CDR2 sequences are MGHRA and YSYEKL. V was trimmed by 6 bases and J by 13 bases, leaving 16 bases between them. The CDR3 totals 13 residues. The DNA for the CDR3 is TGCGCCAGCAGTAGTCCGGGGATCGGTCCCCTCCACTTT. It yields the protein CASSSPGIGPLHF.

V gene TRBV21-1 combines with J gene TRBJ2-7; the DNA was not used to check the table's D call, TRBD1. TRBV21-1 represents a pseudogene. This CDR3 spans 17 amino acids. CDR3 sequence: CASSNAHGQGVNYEQYF. The CDR3 coding sequence is TGTGCCAGCAGCAACGCCCATGGACAGGGGGTTAACTACGAGCAGTACTTC.

The V call is TRBV11-2, the J call TRBJ1-3; D not certain. Between the trimmed V and J ends, which lost 5 bases and 4 bases, there was a span of 12 bases. There are 14 residues in the CDR3. The germline V gene encodes CDR1 SGHAT and CDR2 FQNNGV. Written as DNA, the CDR3 is TGTGCCAGCAGCCATCGGGTATCGGGAAACACCATATATTTT. Translation gives CASSHRVSGNTIYF.

The chain uses TRBV18 and TRBJ1-1, with TRBD1 matching 7 bases. V lost 3 bases and J lost 4; bases outside the gene matches: 8. The germline CDR1 and CDR2 sequences are KGHSH and LQKENI. This CDR3 contains 15 residues. CDR3 in amino acids: CASSPNRGWGTEAFF. The CDR3 nucleotides read TGTGCCAGCTCACCCAACAGGGGATGGGGCACTGAAGCTTTCTTT.

This sequence joins TRBV19 and TRBJ1-5; D is unresolved. The CDR3 totals 17 residues. CDR1 LNHDA and CDR2 SQIVND come from the germline V gene (reference sequence). Trimming cost V 0 bases and J 0 bases, with 12 bases left between them. The CDR3 sequence: CASSIDEGTYSNQPQHF. The CDR3 DNA reads TGTGCCAGTAGTATAGACGAGGGAACATATAGCAATCAGCCCCAGCATTTT.

The V gene is TRBV12-3 or TRBV12-4, the J gene TRBJ1-3, with a weak D call TRBD1 (6 bases). V gave up 6 bases and J gave up 4 bases, with 10 bases separating them. This CDR3 has 13 residues. The CDR3 here is CASRRTDGNTIYF. CDR3 bases: TGTGCCAGCAGACGGACAGACGGAAACACCATATATTTT.

The CDR3 sequence: CASSPPGGLNEQFF. Here the CDR3 DNA reads TGTGCCAGCTCACCACCCGGAGGGTTAAATGAGCAGTTCTTC. The chain uses TRBV18 and TRBJ2-1, with a possible D match to TRBD2 (6 bases). Germline V gene lookup returns CDR1 KGHSH and CDR2 LQKENI. V dropped 0 bases and J dropped 7 bases, with 10 bases sitting between them. This CDR3 has 14 residues.

The chain joins TRBV4-1 to TRBJ2-1; possible D gene TRBD1, 6 bases. This CDR3 spans 16 amino acids. V was clipped by 1 base and J by 7 bases, with 17 bases between them. Germline CDR1 reads MGHRA; CDR2 reads YSYEKL. The CDR3 loop is CASSQARGVRGNEQFF. The CDR3 bases are TGCGCCAGCAGCCAAGCAAGGGGCGTCAGGGGAAATGAGCAGTTCTTC.

The chain is built from TRBV19 and TRBJ1-2; D is ambiguous. Germline V gene data show CDR1 as LNHDA and CDR2 as SQIVND (reference sequence). The V gene lost 0 bases and the J gene lost 0 bases, with 17 bases spanning the gap. CDR3 length equals 18 residues. DNA of the CDR3: TGTGCCAGTAGTATAGATCTGGAAACAGCTACTCCTAACTATGGCTACACCTTC. Encoded protein: CASSIDLETATPNYGYTF.

This chain uses TRBV6-5 with TRBJ2-1, with D possibly being TRBD2 (5 bases). Germline loops: CDR1 MNHEY, CDR2 SVGAGI. This CDR3 is built from 12 residues. V gave up 6 bases and J gave up 6 bases, with 9 bases separating them. The DNA for the CDR3 is TGTGCCAGCAGCTATGGGAGCAATGAGCAGTTCTTC. This codes for CASSYGSNEQFF.